These 19 T cell receptor beta chains were sequenced from one sample in a study of T cells after yellow fever vaccination (dated by TCRdb to about 2019). The treatment or condition label of this sample denotes: live attenuated yellow fever vaccine strain. Receptor libraries were prepared by 5' RACE. Instrument used: Illumina NovaSeq 6000. TCRdb's own reprocessing of the public reads used fastp at Q25 and MiXCR and kept productive beta chains. Duplicate CDR3 protein sequences are folded into a single record with the most common DNA and genes. This sample lists fewer than 400,000 distinct CDR3 sequences; about 10% were detected once. About 3.5% of the sample goes to the ten largest clones. The sample here was CD4+ T cells sorted from PBMCs, taken 45 days after the yellow fever booster vaccination. These receptors were taken from a man aged 18-30 years who received the YFV17D yellow fever vaccine.

This clonotype was counted many times. V is TRBV5-1 and J is TRBJ2-7; D is possibly TRBD1 (6 bases). The V end was cut by 2 bases, the J end by 6 bases, with 12 bases between. The length of the CDR3 is 13 residues. Germline-derived CDR1 and CDR2 are SGHRS and YFSETQ. The chain's CDR3 is CASSLLQGTEQYV. CDR3 DNA sequence: TGCGCCAGCAGCTTACTACAGGGTACCGAGCAGTACGTC.

This clonotype turned up a few times. The chain links TRBV2 to TRBJ2-4; 7 bases are a match to TRBD1. The V gene end was trimmed by 4 bases and the J gene end by 9 bases; junction bases not matched to a gene: 6. The CDR3 spans 13 residues. In germline, CDR1 is SNHLY, CDR2 FYNNEI. The CDR3 DNA follows: TGTGCCAGCAGTGGACAGGGTTTGGGCATTCAGTACTTC. This translates into CASSGQGLGIQYF.

As DNA, the CDR3 is TGCAGTGCTAGAGGGCTAGCGGGGGCTCCCTCCTACAATGAGCAGTTCTTC. It yields the protein CSARGLAGAPSYNEQFF. The chain couples TRBV20-1 to TRBJ2-1; 10 bases align to TRBD2. The ends lost 1 base at V and 0 bases at J; junction bases unmatched: 6. The CDR3 runs to 17 residues. Looked up from germline, CDR1 is DFQATT and CDR2 is SNEGSKA (reference sequence).

This clonotype was seen at least ten times. The genes are TRBV6-2 or TRBV6-3 and TRBJ1-5, with no clear D. The CDR3 contains 17 residues. Trimming stripped 6 bases from V and 0 bases from J, with 18 bases between. Germline loops: CDR1 MNHEY, CDR2 SVGEGT. CDR3 in DNA: TGTGCCAGCAGCACCTGGTGGGCTGTCAATAGCAATCAGCCCCAGCATTTT. Protein: CASSTWWAVNSNQPQHF.

The DNA of the CDR3 is TGTGCCAGCAGCCCTATAGTCCGGCAGTTCTTC. Its protein is CASSPIVRQFF. This chain links TRBV7-2 with TRBJ2-1; unclear D gene. V lost 5 bases and J lost 12, with 11 bases in between. Germline CDR1 SGHTA, CDR2 FQGNSA. This CDR3 spans 11 amino acids.

The chain joins TRBV6-6 to TRBJ2-1; D possibly corresponds to TRBD1 (5 bases). The V gene lost 5 bases and the J gene lost 8 bases, with 7 bases spanning the gap. CDR1 is MNHNY, CDR2 SVGAGI, per germline (reference sequence). This CDR3 has 11 amino acids. Here the CDR3 reads CASSTRDEQFF. The CDR3 bases are TGTGCCAGCAGTACCAGGGATGAGCAGTTCTTC.

V and J are TRBV5-5 and TRBJ1-3; weak D call: TRBD1 (6 bases). From germline, CDR1 is SGHKS and CDR2 YYEKEE (reference sequence). Trimming took off 1 base at V and 0 bases at J, with 11 bases between the two ends. This CDR3 region has 16 residues. DNA for the CDR3: TGTGCCAGCAGCTTGACAGGGCCTATCTCTGGAAACACCATATATTTT. Translating it yields CASSLTGPISGNTIYF.

The V call is TRBV7-8, the J call TRBJ2-1, with 8 bases aligning to TRBD2. V dropped 3 bases and J dropped 2; count of bases not matched to a gene: 9. CDR3 length equals 17 residues. In germline, CDR1 is SGHVS, CDR2 FQNEAQ. The CDR3 DNA follows: TGTGCCAGCAGCTTTGGTGGGGGACTAGGGCCCTACAATGAGCAGTTCTTC. Protein sequence: CASSFGGGLGPYNEQFF.

This clonotype was seen a handful of times. This chain connects TRBV12-3 or TRBV12-4 to TRBJ2-5, with D perhaps assigned TRBD1 or TRBD2 (6 bases each). The V end lost 6 bases, the J end lost 6 bases, and 14 bases lay between the germline ends. The CDR3 has 13 amino acids. The chain's CDR3 is CASRVTGRQTQYF. The CDR3 DNA sequence: TGTGCCAGCAGAGTAACAGGGAGGCAGACCCAGTACTTC.

The chain employs TRBV5-5 and TRBJ2-3, with a tentative D call TRBD2 (6 bases). CDR1 and CDR2 (germline): SGHKS, YYEKEE (reference sequence). V shed 4 bases and J shed 0 bases, with 21 bases lying between them. The CDR3 runs to 18 residues. The CDR3 is CASSPWLRTGVSTDTQYF. The DNA of the CDR3 is TGTGCCAGCAGCCCATGGCTTCGGACGGGAGTCAGCACAGATACGCAGTATTTT.

The sample holds many counts of this clonotype. The rearrangement links TRBV14 to TRBJ1-2; possible D gene TRBD1, 5 bases. The V end lost 3 bases, the J end lost 5 bases, and 19 bases lay between the germline ends. Germline V lookup: CDR1 SGHDN, CDR2 FVKESK. The CDR3 is made up of 16 amino acids. This CDR3 is CASSHTLGGSSYGYTF. The CDR3 DNA reads TGTGCCAGCAGCCATACTCTCGGGGGATCCAGTTATGGCTACACCTTC.

This clonotype was seen just once. V and J are TRBV7-3 and TRBJ2-5; tentative D call: TRBD2 (6 bases). Trimming took 5 bases from V and 4 from J, leaving 14 bases between them. The germline V gene encodes CDR1 SGHTA and CDR2 FQGTGA. The CDR3 is 14 amino acids. CDR3 bases: TGTGCCAGCAGCGGGGGGTCCAATGGAGAGACCCAGTACTTC. The encoded protein is CASSGGSNGETQYF.

Only a few counts were recorded for this clonotype. This sequence joins TRBV9 and TRBJ2-5; D unclear. Germline values: CDR1 SGDLS, CDR2 YYNGEE. The CDR3 is 15 residues long. Trimming cost V 2 bases and J 0 bases, with 11 bases left between them. CDR3 sequence: CASSVAPGDQETQYF. CDR3 DNA: TGTGCCAGCAGCGTTGCTCCGGGTGACCAAGAGACCCAGTACTTC.

The V and J genes are TRBV4-3 and TRBJ1-2; D is unclear. Germline V gene data show CDR1 as LGHNA and CDR2 as YSLEER. The ends were cut back, 4 bases at V and 4 bases at J, with 10 bases in the middle. The CDR3 runs to 13 residues. The CDR3 sequence is CASSPRAFYGYTF. CDR3 nucleotides: TGCGCCAGCAGCCCACGGGCTTTCTATGGCTACACCTTC.

A few counts support this clonotype. The chain joins TRBV11-1 to TRBJ1-1; D might be TRBD1 (5 bases). The CDR3 extends over 17 amino acids. Germline V lookup: CDR1 SGHAT, CDR2 FQDESV (reference sequence). Trimming took off 4 bases at V and 0 bases at J, with 18 bases between the two ends. CDR3 sequence reads: CASSYDSFGGLNTEAFF. DNA of the CDR3: TGTGCCAGCAGCTACGACAGTTTTGGAGGTCTGAACACTGAAGCTTTCTTT.

The chain combines TRBV10-3 with TRBJ2-2; no clear D gene. Deletions cut 8 bases from V and 3 bases from J, with 13 bases between. The CDR3 extends over 14 amino acids. Germline CDR1 ENHRY, CDR2 SYGVKD. The CDR3, as DNA: TGTGCCATCTCGAGTAGAGCAGACACCGGGGAGCTGTTTTTT. It is translated as CAISSRADTGELFF.

This clonotype was detected a few times. The chain combines TRBV20-1 with TRBJ1-5; D is unclear. Germline V gene lookup returns CDR1 DFQATT and CDR2 SNEGSKA (reference sequence). The CDR3 consists of 16 residues. V was shortened by 5 bases and J by 5 bases, with 22 bases between the two germline ends. The CDR3 nucleotides read TGCAGTGCTCTTGATACCGTGACGGGGATTGATCAGCCCCAGCATTTT. Its protein product is CSALDTVTGIDQPQHF.

V usage is TRBV5-4 and J usage is TRBJ2-7, with D tentatively TRBD2 (5 bases). Germline V gives CDR1 SGHNT, CDR2 YYREEE (reference sequence). V shed 4 bases and J shed 1 base, with 15 bases lying between them. The CDR3 runs to 15 residues. CDR3 sequence reads: CASSPGRTVSYEQYF. The CDR3 DNA is TGTGCCAGCAGCCCCGGACGGACTGTTTCCTACGAGCAGTACTTC.

The table lists this clonotype with a few counts. CDR3 sequence (DNA): TGCGCCAGCAGTACGGGGGGGCCGAACACCGGGGAGCTGTTTTTT. Translation gives CASSTGGPNTGELFF. The V gene is TRBV5-1, the J gene TRBJ2-2; 8 nucleotides agree with TRBD2. J gave up 0 bases and V 5 bases, and 3 bases lay outside the gene matches. This CDR3 comprises 15 residues. Per the germline V gene, CDR1 is SGHRS and CDR2 is YFSETQ. The full variable domain, in which reference TRBV5-1 and TRBJ2-2 provide the parts outside the CDR3, is KAGVTQTPRYLIKTRGQQVTLSCSPISGHRSVSWYQQTPGQGLQFLFEYFSETQRNKGNFPGRFSGRQFSNSRSEMNVSTLELGDSALYLCASSTGGPNTGELFFGEGSRLTVL.